These 6 T cell receptor beta chains share one sample of origin, sequenced in a study of T-cell memory formation after mild COVID-19. One entry per CDR3 protein, called by TCRdb with MiXCR from the 5' RACE reads. Among fewer than 600,000 distinct CDR3 sequences listed, about 20% were seen once. The sequencing sample was made of PBMCs or a T cell subset sorted from them (not recorded which). These receptors were taken from an adult woman who had mild COVID-19 (a few samples of this study predate the infection). Cell type and time point are not known.

This chain joins TRBV12-3 or TRBV12-4 and TRBJ2-3; TRBD2 matches at 9 bases. CDR3 length equals 14 residues. Trimming cost V 7 bases and J 2 bases; bases outside gene matches: 4. This CDR3 is CASTLAGITDTQYF. The CDR3 DNA reads TGTGCCAGCACCCTAGCGGGGATCACAGATACGCAGTATTTT.

This clonotype was detected a few times. V and J are TRBV7-9 and TRBJ1-2; 8 positions agree with TRBD1. The V gene's germline CDR1 is SEHNR and CDR2 FQNEAQ (reference sequence). CDR3 length equals 16 residues. After removal of 1 base from V and 0 bases from J, the junction contained 4 bases not matched to a gene. The CDR3 coding sequence is TGTGCCAGCAGCTTAGACAGGGGGGAAGCTAACTATGGCTACACCTTC. Translated: CASSLDRGEANYGYTF.

This chain uses TRBV19 with TRBJ1-2; 7 bases are a match to TRBD1. V lost 3 bases and J lost 2; bases outside the gene matches: 6. The CDR3 runs to 15 residues. Germline V gene data show CDR1 as LNHDA and CDR2 as SQIVND (reference sequence). The CDR3 sequence is CASSMGTVVNYGYTF. DNA for the CDR3: TGTGCCAGTAGTATGGGGACAGTTGTGAACTATGGCTACACCTTC.

Only a few counts were recorded for this clonotype. The chain uses TRBV12-3 or TRBV12-4 and TRBJ1-1; D unclear. V was trimmed by 5 bases and J by 0 bases, leaving 13 bases between them. The CDR3 totals 15 residues. CDR3 loop: CASSGGKVLNTEAFF. CDR3 DNA: TGTGCCAGCAGTGGCGGTAAGGTTCTGAACACTGAAGCTTTCTTT.

The chain carries TRBV29-1 and TRBJ2-5; no definite D call. This CDR3 is built from 12 residues. Germline loops: CDR1 SQVTM, CDR2 ANQGSEA. V lost 0 bases, J lost 4 bases, and 6 bases lay in between. The CDR3 coding sequence is TGCAGCGTTGAAGATGGTCGAGAGACCCAGTACTTC. It specifies CSVEDGRETQYF.

The J gene is TRBJ2-7, the V gene TRBV5-1, with 7 bases identical to TRBD2. The germline gives CDR1 SGHRS, CDR2 YFSETQ. V shed 0 bases, J shed 3 bases, and the junction held 9 bases outside the gene matches. The CDR3 consists of 16 residues. CDR3 in DNA: TGCGCCAGCAGCTTGGGGGACGGGGGGTCCTTCTACGAGCAGTACTTC. This encodes CASSLGDGGSFYEQYF. The full variable domain, with the rest looked up from reference TRBV5-1 and TRBJ2-7, is KAGVTQTPRYLIKTRGQQVTLSCSPISGHRSVSWYQQTPGQGLQFLFEYFSETQRNKGNFPGRFSGRQFSNSRSEMNVSTLELGDSALYLCASSLGDGGSFYEQYFGPGTRLTVT.